This entry is about one T cell receptor (beta chain). Its target is not known. The germline V gene encodes CDR1 LGHNA and CDR2 YNFKEQ. The CDR3 totals 15 residues. With 5 bases removed from V and 4 bases from J, the gap between germline ends came to 17 bases. Treatment denoted: oral pan-JAK inhibitor, 5-10 mg twice daily. Sorted populations comprised CD4+ and CD8+ T cells obtained from PBMCs. It was cDNA, reverse transcribed from extracted RNA, that served as the sequencing template. This table comes from immunoSEQ multiplex PCR, and its TCRdb copy is limited to in-frame clones, with some not included. The sample comprises about 250,000 clones, approximately 60% of which are singletons, and 0.75% to 0.95% rests with the top ten. The data stem from a study of CD8+ T cells in alopecia areata. Across the whole study: For the treated group, dosing was oral tofacitinib at 5 to 10 mg twice daily. Study observations and caveats: Scalp clonality and expanded CD8+ clones among the top 100 were significantly decreased by tofacitinib. Across lesional scalp, and particularly alopecia totalis/universalis, clonality surpassed that of normal scalp.

The sample in question was CD4+ T cells sorted from blood, obtained at week 52, from a patient treated with tofacitinib. The chain couples TRBV4-2 to TRBJ2-5; TRBD2 might be the D (6 bases). The clonotype comes from a human donor with alopecia areata. The CDR3 loop reads CASSSALAGSETQYF. DNA for the CDR3: TGTGCCAGCAGCTCGGCACTAGCAGGGTCAGAGACCCAGTACTTC.